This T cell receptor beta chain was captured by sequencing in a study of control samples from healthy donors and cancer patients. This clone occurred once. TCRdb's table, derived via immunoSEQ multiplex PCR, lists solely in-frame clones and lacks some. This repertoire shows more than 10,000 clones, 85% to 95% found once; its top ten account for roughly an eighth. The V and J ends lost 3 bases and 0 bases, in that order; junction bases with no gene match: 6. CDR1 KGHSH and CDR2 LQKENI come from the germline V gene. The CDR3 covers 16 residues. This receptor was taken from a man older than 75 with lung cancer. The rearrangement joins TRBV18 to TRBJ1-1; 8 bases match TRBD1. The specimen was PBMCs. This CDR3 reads CASSPLAGGLNTEAFF. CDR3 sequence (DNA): TGTGCCAGCTCACCCCTGGCAGGGGGCCTGAACACTGAAGCTTTCTTT.